The 21 T cell receptor beta chains below were found in one sample sequenced in a study of early T cells in non-severe SARS-CoV-2 infection. TCRdb redid the calling of the 5' RACE reads with MiXCR, one entry per CDR3 protein. Seen here are 25,000 to 35,000 distinct CDR3 sequences, approximately 5.9% observed once, and the top ten hold approximately 6.6%. Sequenced input: whole blood. Receptor source: an adult who was a healthcare worker with PCR-confirmed SARS-CoV-2 infection or an uninfected control (not recorded which).

This sequence joins TRBV11-3 and TRBJ2-2, with TRBD2 identical over 9 bases. Unmatched junction bases numbered 12, after V lost 5 bases and J lost 2 bases. This CDR3 comprises 18 residues. Germline loops: CDR1 SGHNT, CDR2 YENEEA. DNA for the CDR3: TGTGCCAGCAGCCCCCCCCCATGGCTAGCGGGAAACACCGGGGAGCTGTTTTTT. Its translation is CASSPPPWLAGNTGELFF. The variable domain in full, with the rest retrieved from reference TRBV11-3 and TRBJ2-2, is EAGVVQSPRYKIIEKKQPVAFWCNPISGHNTLYWYLQNLGQGPELLIRYENEEAVDDSQLPKDRFSAERLKGVDSTLKIQPAELGDSAVYLCASSPPPWLAGNTGELFFGEGSRLTVL.

This clonotype was seen ten or more times. The chain has TRBV10-3 and TRBJ2-5, with D tentatively TRBD1 (6 bases). The V end lost 6 bases, the J end lost 3 bases, and 17 bases lay between the germline ends. The CDR3 spans 15 residues. The V gene's germline CDR1 is ENHRY and CDR2 SYGVKD. The CDR3 here is CAIRDTRDNKETQYF. The CDR3 nucleotides read TGTGCCATCAGAGACACCCGGGACAACAAAGAGACCCAGTACTTC.

This clonotype was recorded many times. This sequence joins TRBV10-3 and TRBJ2-1, with D hard to call. CDR1 is ENHRY, CDR2 SYGVKD, per germline. Deletions cut 10 bases from V and 5 bases from J, with 9 bases between. This CDR3 region has 11 residues. CDR3 nucleotides: TGTGCCACTATCCGTAACAATGAGCAGTTCTTC. It specifies CATIRNNEQFF.

This clonotype was counted between two and nine times. The chain couples TRBV18 to TRBJ1-1; possible D gene TRBD1, 6 bases. This CDR3 contains 14 residues. Germline values: CDR1 KGHSH, CDR2 LQKENI. Trimming took 5 bases from V and 0 from J, leaving 10 bases between them. CDR3 residues: CASSTGRMNTEAFF. CDR3 DNA sequence: TGTGCCAGCTCAACAGGGCGGATGAACACTGAAGCTTTCTTT.

This clonotype was observed a handful of times. The rearrangement joins TRBV28 to TRBJ2-4, with 7 bases fitting TRBD1. The CDR3 is 18 amino acids. The ends lost 5 bases at V and 2 bases at J; junction bases unmatched: 15. Germline V gene lookup returns CDR1 MDHEN and CDR2 SYDVKM. CDR3 region: CASSKTGIMTWTKNIQYF. CDR3 nucleotides: TGTGCCAGCAGTAAGACAGGGATAATGACGTGGACCAAAAACATTCAGTACTTC.

This chain uses TRBV18 with TRBJ2-5; D may be TRBD1 or TRBD2 (5 bases each). The V gene lost 3 bases and the J gene lost 0 bases, with 8 bases spanning the gap. The CDR3 loop spans 14 amino acids. From germline, CDR1 is KGHSH and CDR2 LQKENI. As DNA, the CDR3 is TGTGCCAGCTCACCGATGGGGGACCAAGAGACCCAGTACTTC. Translating it yields CASSPMGDQETQYF.

This clonotype was observed at least ten times. Here the CDR3 reads CASSLQLAGPGAKNIQYF. CDR3 sequence (DNA): TGTGCCAGCAGCCTTCAACTAGCGGGCCCTGGGGCCAAAAACATTCAGTACTTC. This chain uses TRBV27 with TRBJ2-4; 9 bases agree with TRBD2. The CDR3 runs 18 residues. Germline CDR1 is MNHEY and CDR2 is SMNVEV (reference sequence). V trimming: 6 bases; J trimming: 1 base; junction bases outside the gene matches: 13.

The table lists this clonotype with a few counts. The rearrangement uses TRBV27 and TRBJ2-7; possibly TRBD1 for D (6 bases). Germline CDR1 MNHEY, CDR2 SMNVEV (reference sequence). V lost 4 bases and J lost 4, with 11 bases in between. CDR3 length equals 13 residues. The CDR3 reads CASSSNRVYEQYF. CDR3 bases: TGTGCCAGCAGTTCCAACAGGGTGTACGAGCAGTACTTC.

CDR3 in amino acids: CASSGTVSYEQYF. The CDR3 bases are TGTGCCAGCAGTGGGACAGTCTCCTACGAGCAGTACTTC. This chain links TRBV25-1 with TRBJ2-7; weak D call: TRBD1 (6 bases). The CDR3 has 13 amino acids. With 4 bases removed from V and 0 bases from J, the gap between germline ends came to 7 bases. Germline V gives CDR1 MGHDK, CDR2 SYGVNS.

This clonotype was counted ten times or more. The chain uses TRBV7-6 and TRBJ2-1, with 13 bases fitting TRBD2. The CDR3 is 15 amino acids. Trimming removed 4 bases from V and 7 bases from J; junction bases left unmatched: 4. CDR1 is SGHVS, CDR2 FNYEAQ, per germline. In DNA form, the CDR3 reads TGTGCCAGCAGCTCGGGACTAGCGGGAAAAAATGAGCAGTTCTTC. It yields the protein CASSSGLAGKNEQFF.

There are many counts of this clonotype. The chain carries TRBV12-3 or TRBV12-4 and TRBJ2-3; 9 bases are shared with TRBD1. The CDR3 totals 15 residues. Trimming removed 10 bases from V and 4 bases from J; junction bases left unmatched: 12. Written as DNA, the CDR3 is TGTGCCACCCGCGGGCGGACAGGGGCGGCAGATACGCAGTATTTT. This codes for CATRGRTGAADTQYF.

In its sample, this clonotype was seen many times. V is TRBV10-3 and J is TRBJ1-6, with D possibly TRBD1 on 6 matching bases. With 4 bases removed from V and 5 bases from J, the gap between germline ends came to 12 bases. The CDR3 is made up of 15 amino acids. Germline V gives CDR1 ENHRY, CDR2 SYGVKD. Here the CDR3 DNA reads TGTGCCATCAGTGCAGAGGCAGGGGATAATTCACCCCTCCACTTT. Protein: CAISAEAGDNSPLHF.

This clonotype came up a few times. V gene TRBV10-3 combines with J gene TRBJ2-7; no reliable D call. Trimming left V 3 bases short and J 4 bases short, with 10 bases between. There are 13 residues in the CDR3. The germline CDR1 and CDR2 sequences are ENHRY and SYGVKD. CDR3 nucleotide sequence: TGTGCCATCAGTGACAAACTGGGATACGAGCAGTACTTC. This translates into CAISDKLGYEQYF.

This clonotype was found many times. The V and J genes are TRBV3-1 and TRBJ2-7; no firm D call. V was shortened by 4 bases and J by 6 bases, with 13 bases between the two germline ends. The CDR3 spans 13 residues. The germline V gene encodes CDR1 LGHDT and CDR2 YNNKEL (reference sequence). CDR3 sequence: CASSRNGPSEQYF. Here the CDR3 DNA reads TGTGCCAGCAGCCGCAATGGACCCAGCGAGCAGTACTTC.

The chain links TRBV6-2 or TRBV6-3 to TRBJ2-7, with D maybe TRBD1 (6 bases). This CDR3 spans 14 amino acids. Germline lookup yields CDR1 MNHEY and CDR2 SVGEGT. V lost 1 base, J lost 6 bases, and 13 bases lay in between. The CDR3 coding sequence is TGTGCCAGCAGTTACTTAGCTCAGGGGACCGAGCAGTACTTC. Translating gives CASSYLAQGTEQYF.

This clonotype was detected only a few times. The rearrangement uses TRBV24-1 and TRBJ2-1; 12 bases agree with TRBD2. The germline CDR1 and CDR2 sequences are KGHDR and SFDVKD. The junction had 7 bases not matched to a gene; V was cut back by 0 bases and J by 5 bases. The CDR3 has 18 residues. CDR3 region: CATSDLRGTSGRNNEQFF. CDR3 sequence (DNA): TGTGCCACCAGTGATTTGCGTGGCACTAGCGGGAGGAACAATGAGCAGTTCTTC.

In this sample, this clonotype turned up a few times. The gene calls are TRBV2 and TRBJ2-5; 7 nucleotides line up with TRBD1. After removal of 7 bases from V and 5 bases from J, the junction contained 16 bases not matched to a gene. This CDR3 comprises 16 residues. Germline-derived CDR1 and CDR2 are SNHLY and FYNNEI. CDR3 residues: CASIRTGNMGAETQYF. The CDR3 DNA reads as TGTGCCAGCATAAGGACAGGCAATATGGGAGCGGAGACCCAGTACTTC.

Ten or more counts support this clonotype. This chain joins TRBV7-2 and TRBJ2-1; D gene uncertain. The CDR3 covers 14 residues. V was shortened by 1 base and J by 9 bases, with 13 bases between the two germline ends. From germline, CDR1 is SGHTA and CDR2 FQGNSA. The CDR3 spells CASSLEGYVGEQFF. CDR3 coding DNA: TGTGCCAGCAGCTTAGAGGGATATGTCGGTGAGCAGTTCTTC.

This clonotype was observed many times. The CDR3 DNA sequence: TGCAGTGCTCCGACCCGGGACAGGGGGACTGAAGCTTTCTTT. Translating gives CSAPTRDRGTEAFF. The chain has TRBV20-1 and TRBJ1-1, with 11 bases aligning to TRBD1. Trimming removed 5 bases from V and 5 bases from J; junction bases left unmatched: 7. This CDR3 is built from 14 residues. Germline V lookup: CDR1 DFQATT, CDR2 SNEGSKA (reference sequence).

This clonotype was recorded many times. V is TRBV3-1 and J is TRBJ2-1; D remains ambiguous. CDR3 length: 13 residues. The V end lost 4 bases, the J end lost 3 bases, and 7 bases lay between the germline ends. Germline values: CDR1 LGHDT, CDR2 YNNKEL (reference sequence). The CDR3: CASSRRIYNEQFF. The CDR3 DNA reads TGTGCCAGCAGCCGGCGGATCTACAATGAGCAGTTCTTC.

About this clonotype itself: This sequence may be a read error, since a much larger clone differs from it by one base. The chain joins TRBV28 to TRBJ2-7; 8 nucleotides match TRBD1. The V gene end was trimmed by 7 bases and the J gene end by 5 bases; junction bases not matched to a gene: 13. This CDR3 is 15 amino acids long. The germline V gene encodes CDR1 MDHEN and CDR2 SYDVKM. In DNA form, the CDR3 reads TGTGCCAGCACCCCTTGGGGACAGGAGGCCAACGAGCAGTACTTC. Protein: CASTPWGQEANEQYF. Drawing the rest from reference TRBV28 and TRBJ2-7, the complete variable domain is DVKVTQSSRYLVKRTGEKVFLECVQDMDHENMFWYRQDPGLGLRLIYFSYDVKMKEKGDIPEGYSVSREKKERFSLILESASTNQTSMYLCASTPWGQEANEQYFGPGTRLTVT.